This TCR beta chain is from a study of beta chain features in type 1 diabetes. Study findings and constraints: A potential influence of HLA type upon TCRB rearrangement remained unresolved herein.

In the case of this clone: Its antigen remains unidentified.

The investigators reverse transcribed all of the isolated RNA, so they sequenced expressed TCRB transcripts. Using immunoSEQ multiplex PCR, the repertoire was profiled, and TCRdb retains in-frame clones only, with some absent. Of some 360,000 clones in the sample, about 19% were seen once. This CDR3 contains 14 residues. The V end lost 0 bases, the J end lost 0 bases, and 8 bases lay between the germline ends. Germline V gene data show CDR1 as GTSNPN and CDR2 as SVGIG (reference sequence). One heparinised blood draw, averaging approximately 0.11 L, came from each donor. The rearrangement links TRBV30 to TRBJ1-1; D unclear. Sequenced input: naive CD4+ T cells from blood. The sequence derives from a woman under 30 in good health. The CDR3 DNA sequence: TGTGCCTGGAGTGTATACAGTCTGAACACTGAAGCTTTCTTT. Protein: CAWSVYSLNTEAFF. Using reference TRBV30 and TRBJ1-1 for the parts outside the CDR3, the full variable domain is SQTIHQWPATLVQPVGSPLSLECTVEGTSNPNLYWYRQAAGRGLQLLFYSVGIGQISSEVPQNLSASRPQDRQFILSSKKLLLSDSGFYLCAWSVYSLNTEAFFGQGTRLTVV.